One T cell receptor (beta chain) is described in this entry. This sample stems from a study of blood T cell repertoires in COVID-19. Study-level information: The United States, Italy and Spain provided the acute and convalescent COVID-19 samples. T cells, B-cell-depleted T cells, or PBMCs supplied cDNA or gDNA.

Original analysis: Quantification of nucleated cells was approximated via reference gene primer amplification. The table came from immunoSEQ multiplex PCR; TCRdb's copy has only in-frame clones and leaves some out. V and J calls and clone size come straight from that table; D and trimming were deduced from the DNA. The table records around 130,000 clones, 84% of them present only once. The germline V gene encodes CDR1 PRHDT and CDR2 FYEKMQ (reference sequence). Trimming cost V 1 base and J 2 bases, with 5 bases left between them. The CDR3 is 13 residues long. The sequenced sample consisted of peripheral blood. This sequence was found in a human donor in a cohort sampled during active COVID-19. This chain connects TRBV13 to TRBJ1-1; D gene uncertain. The CDR3 DNA is TGTGCCAGCAGCTTAGCCGGTAACACTGAAGCTTTCTTT. Protein product: CASSLAGNTEAFF.